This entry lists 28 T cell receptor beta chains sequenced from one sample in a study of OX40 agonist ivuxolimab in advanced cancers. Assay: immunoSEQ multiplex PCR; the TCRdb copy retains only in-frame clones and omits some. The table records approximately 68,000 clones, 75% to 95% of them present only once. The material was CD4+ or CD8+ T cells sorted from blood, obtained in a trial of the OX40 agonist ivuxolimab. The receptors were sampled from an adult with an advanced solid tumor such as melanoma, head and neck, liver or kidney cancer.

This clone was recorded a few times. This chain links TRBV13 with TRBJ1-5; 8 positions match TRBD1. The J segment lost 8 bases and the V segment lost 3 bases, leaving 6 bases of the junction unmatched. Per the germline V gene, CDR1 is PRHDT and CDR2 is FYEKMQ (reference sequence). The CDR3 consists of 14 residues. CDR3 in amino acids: CASSFGQTGEPQHF. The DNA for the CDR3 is TGTGCCAGCAGCTTCGGACAGACAGGGGAGCCCCAGCATTTT.

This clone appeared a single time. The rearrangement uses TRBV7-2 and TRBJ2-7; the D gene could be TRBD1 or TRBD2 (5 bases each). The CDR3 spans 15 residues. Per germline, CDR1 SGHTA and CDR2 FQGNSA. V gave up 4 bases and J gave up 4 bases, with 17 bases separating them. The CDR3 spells CASSSQQPGPYEQYF. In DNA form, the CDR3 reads TGTGCCAGCAGCTCCCAGCAACCGGGACCATACGAGCAGTACTTC.

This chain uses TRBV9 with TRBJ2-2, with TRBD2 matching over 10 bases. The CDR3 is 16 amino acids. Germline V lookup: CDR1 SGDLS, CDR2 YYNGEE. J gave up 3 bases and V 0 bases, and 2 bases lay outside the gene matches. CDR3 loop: CASSVVTSGDTGELFF. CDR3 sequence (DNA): TGTGCCAGCAGCGTAGTTACTAGCGGGGACACCGGGGAGCTGTTTTTT.

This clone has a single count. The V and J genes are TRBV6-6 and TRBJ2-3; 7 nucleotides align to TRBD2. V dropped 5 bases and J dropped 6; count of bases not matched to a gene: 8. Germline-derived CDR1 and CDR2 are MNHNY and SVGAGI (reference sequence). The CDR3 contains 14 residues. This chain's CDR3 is CASSTRRESDTQYF. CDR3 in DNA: TGTGCCAGCAGTACCCGGCGGGAGTCCGATACGCAGTATTTT.

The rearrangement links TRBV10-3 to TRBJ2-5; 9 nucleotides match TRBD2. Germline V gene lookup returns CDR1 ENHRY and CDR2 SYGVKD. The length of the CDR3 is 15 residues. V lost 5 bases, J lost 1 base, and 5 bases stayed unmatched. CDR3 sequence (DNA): TGTGCCATCAGTACCCAGCGGGGGGCCCAAGAGACCCAGTACTTC. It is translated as CAISTQRGAQETQYF.

The CDR3 here is CASSPETGHTEAFF. CDR3 DNA sequence: TGTGCCAGCTCACCTGAGACAGGTCACACTGAAGCTTTCTTT. The chain recombines TRBV18 with TRBJ1-1; D might be TRBD1 (6 bases). Per the germline V gene, CDR1 is KGHSH and CDR2 is LQKENI. The CDR3 spans 14 residues. V was cut by 3 bases and J by 3 bases, with 11 bases left in between.

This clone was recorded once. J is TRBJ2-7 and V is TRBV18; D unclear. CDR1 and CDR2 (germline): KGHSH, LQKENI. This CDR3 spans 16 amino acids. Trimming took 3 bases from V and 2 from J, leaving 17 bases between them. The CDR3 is CASSPLPSSLPYEQYF. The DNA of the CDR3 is TGTGCCAGCTCACCTCTTCCTTCCAGTTTGCCCTACGAGCAGTACTTC.

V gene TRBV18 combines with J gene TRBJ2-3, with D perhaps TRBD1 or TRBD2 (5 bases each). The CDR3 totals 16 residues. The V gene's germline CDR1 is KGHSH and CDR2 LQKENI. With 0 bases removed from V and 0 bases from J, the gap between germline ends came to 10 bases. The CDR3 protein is CASSPPSGRSTDTQYF. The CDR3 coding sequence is TGTGCCAGCTCACCACCGTCGGGGCGTAGCACAGATACGCAGTATTTT.

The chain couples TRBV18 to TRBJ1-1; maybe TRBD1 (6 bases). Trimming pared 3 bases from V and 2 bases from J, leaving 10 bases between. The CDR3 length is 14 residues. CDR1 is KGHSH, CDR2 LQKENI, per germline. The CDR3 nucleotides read TGTGCCAGCTCACCTGACAGGCAAAACACTGAAGCTTTCTTT. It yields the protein CASSPDRQNTEAFF.

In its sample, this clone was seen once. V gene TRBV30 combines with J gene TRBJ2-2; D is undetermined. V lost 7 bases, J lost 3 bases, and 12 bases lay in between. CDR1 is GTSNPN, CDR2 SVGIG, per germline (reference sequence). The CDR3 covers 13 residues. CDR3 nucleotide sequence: TGTGCCTCCGCCCCGACTTACACCGGGGAGCTGTTTTTT. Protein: CASAPTYTGELFF.

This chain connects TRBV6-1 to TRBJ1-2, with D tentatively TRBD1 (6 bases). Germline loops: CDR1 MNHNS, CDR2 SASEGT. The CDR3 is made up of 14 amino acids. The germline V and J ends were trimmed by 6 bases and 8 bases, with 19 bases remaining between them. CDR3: CASRTGGNLEGYTF. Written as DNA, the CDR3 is TGTGCCAGCAGGACAGGAGGAAATTTAGAAGGCTACACCTTC.

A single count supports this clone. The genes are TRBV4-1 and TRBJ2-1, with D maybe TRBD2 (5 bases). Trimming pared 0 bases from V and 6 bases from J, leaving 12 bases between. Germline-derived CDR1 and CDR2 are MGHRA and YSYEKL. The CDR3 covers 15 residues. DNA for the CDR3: TGCGCCAGCAGCCAAGACGGGAACAGCTTCAATGAGCAGTTCTTC. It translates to CASSQDGNSFNEQFF.

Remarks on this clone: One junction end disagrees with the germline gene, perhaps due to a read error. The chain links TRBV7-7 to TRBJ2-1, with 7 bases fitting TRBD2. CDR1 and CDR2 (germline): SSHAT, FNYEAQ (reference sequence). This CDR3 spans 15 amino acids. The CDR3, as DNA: TGTGCTAGCAGCTTAGCCGGGGGAGGGCCGGATGAGCAGTTCTTC. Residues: CASSLAGGGPDEQFF.

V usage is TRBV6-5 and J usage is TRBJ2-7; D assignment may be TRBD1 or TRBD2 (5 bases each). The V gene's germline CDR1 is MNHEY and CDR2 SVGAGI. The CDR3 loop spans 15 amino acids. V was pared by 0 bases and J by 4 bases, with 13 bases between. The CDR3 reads CASSYSGTGLYEQYF. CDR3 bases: TGTGCCAGCAGTTACTCAGGGACGGGGCTGTACGAGCAGTACTTC.

The CDR3 sequence: CASSRKVQGPASTYEQYF. The CDR3 bases are TGTGCCAGCAGTCGTAAGGTCCAGGGGCCGGCCTCAACCTACGAGCAGTACTTC. V and J are TRBV27 and TRBJ2-7, with D tentatively TRBD1 (6 bases). Looked up from germline, CDR1 is MNHEY and CDR2 is SMNVEV (reference sequence). There are 18 residues in the CDR3. V lost 5 bases and J lost 2, with 25 bases in between.

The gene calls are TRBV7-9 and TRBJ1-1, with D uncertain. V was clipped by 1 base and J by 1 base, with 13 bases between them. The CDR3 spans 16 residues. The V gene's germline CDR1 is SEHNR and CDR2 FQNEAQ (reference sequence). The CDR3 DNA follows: TGTGCCAGCAGCTTAGAATCAGGTCCAGGGAACACTGAAGCTTTCTTT. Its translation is CASSLESGPGNTEAFF. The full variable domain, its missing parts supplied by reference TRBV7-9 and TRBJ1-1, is DTGVSQNPRHKITKRGQNVTFRCDPISEHNRLYWYRQTLGQGPEFLTYFQNEAQLEKSRLLSDRFSAERPKGSFSTLEIQRTEQGDSAMYLCASSLESGPGNTEAFFGQGTRLTVV.

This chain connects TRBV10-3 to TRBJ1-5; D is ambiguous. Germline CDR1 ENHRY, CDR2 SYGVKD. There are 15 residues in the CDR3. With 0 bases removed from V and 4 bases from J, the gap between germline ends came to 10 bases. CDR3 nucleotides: TGTGCCATCAGTGAGTCCCCTCCGGGGAATCAGCCCCAGCATTTT. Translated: CAISESPPGNQPQHF.

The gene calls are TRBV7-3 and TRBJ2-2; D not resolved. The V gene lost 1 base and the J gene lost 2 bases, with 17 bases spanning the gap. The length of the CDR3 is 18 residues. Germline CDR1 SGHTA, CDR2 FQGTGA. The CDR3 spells CASSLRALGQLNTGELFF. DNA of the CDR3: TGTGCCAGCAGCTTAAGAGCCTTAGGGCAGCTCAACACCGGGGAGCTGTTTTTT.

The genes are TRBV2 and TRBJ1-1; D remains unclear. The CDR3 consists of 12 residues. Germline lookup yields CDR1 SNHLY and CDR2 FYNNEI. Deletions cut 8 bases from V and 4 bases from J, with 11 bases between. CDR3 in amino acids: CASGRKRTEAFF. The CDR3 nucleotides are TGTGCCAGCGGTCGGAAGCGCACTGAAGCTTTCTTT.

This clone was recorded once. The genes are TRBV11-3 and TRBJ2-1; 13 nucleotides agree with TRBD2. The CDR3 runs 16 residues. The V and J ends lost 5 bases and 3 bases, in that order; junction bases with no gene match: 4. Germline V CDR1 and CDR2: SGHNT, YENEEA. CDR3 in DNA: TGTGCCAGCAGCATAAGACTAGCGGGAGGCTACAATGAGCAGTTCTTC. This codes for CASSIRLAGGYNEQFF. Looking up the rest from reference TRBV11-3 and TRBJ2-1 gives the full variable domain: EAGVVQSPRYKIIEKKQPVAFWCNPISGHNTLYWYLQNLGQGPELLIRYENEEAVDDSQLPKDRFSAERLKGVDSTLKIQPAELGDSAVYLCASSIRLAGGYNEQFFGPGTRLTVL.

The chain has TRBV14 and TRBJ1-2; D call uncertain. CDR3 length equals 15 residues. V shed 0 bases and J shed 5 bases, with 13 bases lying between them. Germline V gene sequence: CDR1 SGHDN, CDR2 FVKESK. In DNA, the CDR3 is TGTGCCAGCAGCCAAGAGGGCCCCGGGCGGTATGGCTACACCTTC. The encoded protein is CASSQEGPGRYGYTF.

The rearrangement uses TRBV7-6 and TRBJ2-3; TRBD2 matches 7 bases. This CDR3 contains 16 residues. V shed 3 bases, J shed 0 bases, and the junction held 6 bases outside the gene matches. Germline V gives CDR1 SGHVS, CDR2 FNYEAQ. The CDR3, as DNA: TGTGCCAGCAGCTTGGGTAGCGGGCCTAGCACAGATACGCAGTATTTT. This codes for CASSLGSGPSTDTQYF. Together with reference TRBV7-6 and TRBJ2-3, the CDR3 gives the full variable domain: GAGVSQSPRYKVTKRGQDVALRCDPISGHVSLYWYRQALGQGPEFLTYFNYEAQQDKSGLPNDRFSAERPEGSISTLTIQRTEQRDSAMYRCASSLGSGPSTDTQYFGPGTRLTVL.

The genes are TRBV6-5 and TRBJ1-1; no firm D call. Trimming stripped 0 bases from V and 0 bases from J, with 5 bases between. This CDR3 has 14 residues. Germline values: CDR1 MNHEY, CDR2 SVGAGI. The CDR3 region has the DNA TGTGCCAGCAGTTACTCGAAAGTGAACACTGAAGCTTTCTTT. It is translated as CASSYSKVNTEAFF.

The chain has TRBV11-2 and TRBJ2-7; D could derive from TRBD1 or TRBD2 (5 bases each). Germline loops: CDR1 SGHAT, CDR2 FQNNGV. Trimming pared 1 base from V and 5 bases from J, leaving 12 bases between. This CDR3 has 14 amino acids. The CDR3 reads CASSLVRWGNEQYF. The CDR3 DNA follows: TGTGCCAGCAGCTTAGTTCGGTGGGGGAACGAGCAGTACTTC.

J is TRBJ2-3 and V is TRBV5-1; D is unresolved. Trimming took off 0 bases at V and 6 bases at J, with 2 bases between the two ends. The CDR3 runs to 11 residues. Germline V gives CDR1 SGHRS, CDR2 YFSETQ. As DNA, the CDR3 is TGCGCCAGCAGCTTGGGCGATACGCAGTATTTT. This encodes CASSLGDTQYF.

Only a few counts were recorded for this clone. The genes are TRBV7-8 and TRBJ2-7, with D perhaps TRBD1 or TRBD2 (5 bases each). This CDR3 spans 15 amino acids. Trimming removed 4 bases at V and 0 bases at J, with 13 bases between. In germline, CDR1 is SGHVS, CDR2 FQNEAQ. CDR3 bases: TGTGCCAGCAGCTACGGGGACCGGAGCTCCTACGAGCAGTACTTC. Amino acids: CASSYGDRSSYEQYF.

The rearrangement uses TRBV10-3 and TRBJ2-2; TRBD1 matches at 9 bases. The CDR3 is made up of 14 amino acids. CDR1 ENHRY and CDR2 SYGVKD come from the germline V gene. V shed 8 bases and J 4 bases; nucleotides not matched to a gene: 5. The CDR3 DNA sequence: TGTGCCATCTCGCGACAGGGGGTCACCGGGGAGCTGTTTTTT. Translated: CAISRQGVTGELFF.

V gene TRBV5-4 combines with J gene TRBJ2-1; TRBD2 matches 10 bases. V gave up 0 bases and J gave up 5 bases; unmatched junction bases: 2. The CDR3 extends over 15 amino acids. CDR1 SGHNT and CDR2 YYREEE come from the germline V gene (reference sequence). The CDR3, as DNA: TGTGCCAGCAGCTTGGAACTAGCGGGGCACAATGAGCAGTTCTTC. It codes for CASSLELAGHNEQFF.